Sequencing of this T cell receptor beta chain was carried out in a study of identifying expanded T cells in peripheral blood. Germline V CDR1 and CDR2: SGHNT, YENEEA. The CDR3 is 14 residues long. The ends were cut back, 4 bases at V and 2 bases at J, with 10 bases in the middle. Profiled with immunoSEQ multiplex PCR; TCRdb holds only in-frame clones, not every one. The sample includes 100,000 to 150,000 clones, over 65% of them seen just once. The rearrangement uses TRBV11-3 and TRBJ2-3; D possibly matches TRBD1 or TRBD2 (5 bases each). This receptor was identified in a person between 18 and 75 years old in good health. The sample taken for sequencing was blood. CDR3 protein: CASSSGTATDTQYF. CDR3 coding DNA: TGTGCCAGCAGCTCCGGGACCGCCACAGATACGCAGTATTTT.